The 5 T cell receptor beta chains reported below all come from one sample, sequenced in a study of CD8+CD57+ T cells in acquired aplastic anemia. Patients included in sequencing had previously demonstrated CD8+CD57+ cell expansion by flow cytometry. The template used for profiling TCR beta VDJ and CDR3 was genomic DNA. TCRdb re-called the reads through MiXCR, storing one row per CDR3 protein. The sample has more than 150,000 distinct CDR3 sequences, around half seen once. Sample: sorted CD4+, CD8+, or CD8+CD57+ T cells (not recorded which) from PBMCs. The source is a human donor with aplastic anemia.

Many counts were recorded for this clonotype. This chain uses TRBV12-3 or TRBV12-4 with TRBJ1-4, with a possible D match to TRBD1 (5 bases). The V gene lost 4 bases and the J gene lost 8 bases, with 14 bases spanning the gap. This CDR3 is 14 amino acids long. The CDR3 spells CASSWTFSLEKLFF. The DNA of the CDR3 is TGTGCCAGCAGTTGGACATTTAGTCTCGAAAAACTGTTTTTT.

This clonotype was detected a few times. The junction shows a germline mismatch at one end, possibly a read error. The V call is TRBV12-3 or TRBV12-4, the J call TRBJ1-1; D uncertain. CDR3 length: 12 amino acids. CDR3 in DNA: TGTGCCAGCAGTTTGGGGAACGCTGAAGCTTTCTTT. This translates into CASSLGNAEAFF.

Only one count was recorded for this clonotype. CDR3 nucleotide sequence: TGTGCCAGCAGCCAAGGGGGTAATGGCTACACCTTC. Protein product: CASSQGGNGYTF. V usage is TRBV14 and J usage is TRBJ1-2, with D hard to call. This CDR3 spans 12 amino acids. CDR1 SGHDN and CDR2 FVKESK come from the germline V gene. V lost 1 base and J lost 6, with 6 bases in between.

V gene TRBV24-1 combines with J gene TRBJ2-3; 11 positions match TRBD2. The germline gives CDR1 KGHDR, CDR2 SFDVKD. V was pared by 1 base and J by 0 bases, with 2 bases of the junction left unmatched. This CDR3 is 17 amino acids long. CDR3 nucleotides: TGTGCCACCAGTGATTTCTGGACTAGCGGGAGCACAGATACGCAGTATTTT. The encoded protein is CATSDFWTSGSTDTQYF.

The chain carries TRBV5-1 and TRBJ2-7; no definite D call. V was shortened by 2 bases and J by 6 bases, with 15 bases between the two germline ends. The CDR3 consists of 14 residues. Per the germline V gene, CDR1 is SGHRS and CDR2 is YFSETQ. CDR3 nucleotides: TGCGCCAGCAGCTTATGGGGTCGAACCCGCGAGCAGTACTTC. Protein sequence: CASSLWGRTREQYF.